A selection of T cell receptor beta chains follows, all from one sample in a study of T cells in localized non-small cell lung cancer. Using immunoSEQ multiplex PCR, the repertoire was profiled, and TCRdb retains in-frame clones only, with some absent. The sample holds fewer than 100,000 clones, roughly 86% seen once. Sequences were derived from peripheral blood, sampled before any cancer treatment. These receptors were obtained from a man between 40 and 69 years old with stage I squamous cell lung carcinoma. Both conserved end residues are part of each CDR3. A D gene is named only where the DNA matches it firmly. Clone size is shown for a subset of rows, as once, few, many or a class of expanded clone.

size	D	V	J	DNA	CDR3
NA	NA	TRBV5-1	TRBJ2-1	TGCGCCAGCAGCCCGGCCGGGGCCGTCAATGAGCAGTTCTTC	CASSPAGAVNEQFF
few	NA	TRBV5-1	TRBJ2-2	TGCGCCAGCAGCTTGGAAAGGTGGAGGGGGCTGAGCATCACCGGGGAGCTGTTTTTT	CASSLERWRGLSITGELFF
NA	TRBD2	TRBV15	TRBJ2-3	TGTGCCACCAGCAGAGAAGGGCCGGATGGACTAGCGGGGGGACCCACAGATACGCAGTATTTT	CATSREGPDGLAGGPTDTQYF
NA	NA	TRBV19	TRBJ1-1	TGTGCCAGTAGTCAAGACCTCAGGGAGGGGAACACTGAAGCTTTCTTT	CASSQDLREGNTEAFF
NA	NA	TRBV16	TRBJ1-4	TGTGCCAGCAGTGACGGAGCAACTAATGAAAAACTGTTTTTT	CASSDGATNEKLFF
NA	TRBD1	TRBV28	TRBJ1-5	TGTGCCAGCAGCCTAGGTCATTCAGGGGGCTACCAGCCCCAGCATTTT	CASSLGHSGGYQPQHF
NA	NA	TRBV7-2	TRBJ1-1	TGTGCCAGCAGCCCCGGGACGGGACGCACTGAAGCTTTCTTT	CASSPGTGRTEAFF
few	NA	TRBV27	TRBJ1-2	TGTGCCACCCGGAGGGCAGGGCTAATCTATGGCTACACCTTC	CATRRAGLIYGYTF
NA	NA	TRBV14	TRBJ2-5	TGTGCCAGCAGCCAAAATCATGCCGGGGGGACCCAGTACTTC	CASSQNHAGGTQYF
NA	TRBD1	TRBV6-5	TRBJ1-2	TGTGCCAGCAGGACAGGGGGCACTTATGGCTACACCTTC	CASRTGGTYGYTF
NA	TRBD2	TRBV5-1	TRBJ2-3	TGCGCCAGCAGCTTTCTAGCGGGGGACACAGATACGCAGTATTTT	CASSFLAGDTDTQYF
NA	NA	TRBV11-2	TRBJ2-5	TGTGCCAGCAGCGGGGGGGGCCCACAAGAGACCCAGTACTTC	CASSGGGPQETQYF
NA	NA	TRBV2	TRBJ2-1	TGTGCCAGCAGTAACTACAGGGATGGTGAGCAGTTCTTC	CASSNYRDGEQFF
NA	TRBD1	TRBV27	TRBJ1-4	TGTGCCAGCACCAACGGACAGGGGGCTCCAGGGGGTAATGAAAAACTGTTTTTT	CASTNGQGAPGGNEKLFF
NA	TRBD1	TRBV27	TRBJ1-1	TGTGCCAGCTTCCCTAAGGCAGGGGGAAGATTTAGGAACACTGAAGCTTTCTTT	CASFPKAGGRFRNTEAFF
NA	NA	TRBV18	TRBJ2-3	TGTGCCAGCTCACCACAAGGGGCGACGGCAGATACGCAGTATTTT	CASSPQGATADTQYF
NA	TRBD1	TRBV7-9	TRBJ2-3	TGTGCCAGCAGCCTCCGACAGGGCCCAGATACGCAGTATTTT	CASSLRQGPDTQYF
NA	NA	TRBV14	TRBJ1-2	TGTGCCAGCACGCCCGGGGAGGAAGGCTACACCTTC	CASTPGEEGYTF
NA	NA	TRBV27	TRBJ1-5	TGTGCCAGCAGTAGGCACGATAGCAATCAGCCCCAGCATTTT	CASSRHDSNQPQHF
NA	NA	TRBV7-9	TRBJ2-4	TGTGCCAGCAGCTTGTACAGCCTCGATATTCAGTACTTC	CASSLYSLDIQYF
NA	NA	TRBV4-1	TRBJ1-1	TGCGCCAGCAGCCAAGAAGTTACAGGGAACACTGAAGCTTTCTTT	CASSQEVTGNTEAFF
NA	NA	TRBV5-1	TRBJ2-3	TGCGCCAGCAGCTTGCGAGGGGGGGCTTACCCAGATACGCAGTATTTT	CASSLRGGAYPDTQYF
NA	NA	TRBV5-4	TRBJ2-2	TGTGCCAGCAGCAAATGGGGGGACACCGGGGAGCTGTTTTTT	CASSKWGDTGELFF
NA	NA	TRBV7-2	TRBJ2-7	TGTGCCAGCAGCTTAGTAGTAGCCTCGGGCGAGCAGTACTTC	CASSLVVASGEQYF
few	NA	TRBV2	TRBJ1-1	TGTGCCAGCAGTGGGACCCGGGGGGGCACTGAAGCTTTCTTT	CASSGTRGGTEAFF
once	TRBD2	TRBV28	TRBJ2-1	TGTGCCAGCAGCACGGGACTAGCGGGATCAAGCTCCTACAATGAGCAGTTCTTC	CASSTGLAGSSSYNEQFF
NA	NA	TRBV11-2	TRBJ1-3	TGTGCCAGCAGCTTAGGATGGGGGGCGCCTGGAAACACCATATATTTT	CASSLGWGAPGNTIYF
NA	NA	TRBV10-3	TRBJ2-7	TGTGCCATCAGTGAGGGACTACGGAACGAGCAGTACTTC	CAISEGLRNEQYF
NA	NA	TRBV18	TRBJ2-4	TGTGCCAGCTCACCCCCGACCGTGAAAAACATTCAGTACTTC	CASSPPTVKNIQYF
NA	TRBD2	TRBV7-9	TRBJ2-1	TGTGCCAGCAGCTTAGGAGCAGCGGGGGGGTCCTACAATGAGCAGTTCTTC	CASSLGAAGGSYNEQFF
NA	NA	TRBV11-2	TRBJ2-5	TGTGCCAGCAGCCCTTTCGGGGGTGAGCGTATTGCCCAGTACTTC	CASSPFGGERIAQYF
NA	TRBD1	TRBV5-4	TRBJ2-3	TGTGCCAGCAGCTTGGTGCAGGGGGCCGCAGATACGCAGTATTTT	CASSLVQGAADTQYF
few	NA	TRBV6-4	TRBJ2-3	TGTGCCAGCAGTGGCGACAGGAGCACAGATACGCAGTATTTT	CASSGDRSTDTQYF
NA	NA	TRBV11-2	TRBJ2-6	TGTGCCAGCAGCTTAGCTGGGGCCAACGTCCTGACTTTC	CASSLAGANVLTF
NA	NA	TRBV28	TRBJ2-5	TGTGCCAGCAGTTTCTCAGAGACCCAGTACTTC	CASSFSETQYF
NA	NA	TRBV7-2	TRBJ1-1	TGTGCCAGCAGCTTGGGGAGAGGGAACACTGAAGCTTTCTTT	CASSLGRGNTEAFF
NA	TRBD1	TRBV10-1	TRBJ2-7	TGCGCCAGCAGGCGGGACAGGGGTCCCTACGAGCAGTACTTC	CASRRDRGPYEQYF
NA	TRBD1	TRBV9	TRBJ2-1	TGTGCCAGCAGCGTCCGGGACAGGGGATACAATGAGCAGTTCTTC	CASSVRDRGYNEQFF
NA	NA	TRBV9	TRBJ2-7	TGTGCCAGCAGCGTAGAATCAACCGACTACGAGCAGTACTTC	CASSVESTDYEQYF
NA	NA	TRBV19	TRBJ2-7	TGTGCCAGTAGTAACACAGGCATCTACGAGCAGTACTTC	CASSNTGIYEQYF
NA	NA	TRBV6-5	TRBJ2-1	TGTGCCAGCACTTTACAGGGAAGGAGTGAGCAGTTCTTC	CASTLQGRSEQFF
NA	NA	TRBV21-1	TRBJ1-4	TGTGCCATCATGGACGTCCCGAGGGCTAATGAAAAACTGTTTTTT	CAIMDVPRANEKLFF